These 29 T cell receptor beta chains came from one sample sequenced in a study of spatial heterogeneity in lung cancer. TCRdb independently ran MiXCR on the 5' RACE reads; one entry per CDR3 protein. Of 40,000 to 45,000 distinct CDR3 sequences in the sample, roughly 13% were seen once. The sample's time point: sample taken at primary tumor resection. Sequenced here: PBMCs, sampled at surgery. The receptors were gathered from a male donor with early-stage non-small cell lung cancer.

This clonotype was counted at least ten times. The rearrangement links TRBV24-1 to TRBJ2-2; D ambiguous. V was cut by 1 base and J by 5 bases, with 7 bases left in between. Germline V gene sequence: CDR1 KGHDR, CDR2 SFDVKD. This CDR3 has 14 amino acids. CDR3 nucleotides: TGTGCCACCAGTGATTTTCTGGAGACCGGGGAGCTGTTTTTT. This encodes CATSDFLETGELFF.

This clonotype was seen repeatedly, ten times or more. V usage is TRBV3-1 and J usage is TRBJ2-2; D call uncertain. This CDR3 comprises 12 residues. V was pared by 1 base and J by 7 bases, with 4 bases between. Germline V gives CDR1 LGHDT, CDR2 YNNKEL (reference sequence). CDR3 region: CASSQADGELFF. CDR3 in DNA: TGTGCCAGCAGCCAAGCCGACGGGGAGCTGTTTTTT.

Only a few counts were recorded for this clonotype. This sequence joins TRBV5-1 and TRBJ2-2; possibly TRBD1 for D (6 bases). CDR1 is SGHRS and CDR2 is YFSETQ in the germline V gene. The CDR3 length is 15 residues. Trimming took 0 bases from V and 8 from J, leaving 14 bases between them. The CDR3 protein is CASSLDYNRAGELFF. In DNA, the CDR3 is TGCGCCAGCAGCTTGGATTATAACAGGGCTGGGGAGCTGTTTTTT.

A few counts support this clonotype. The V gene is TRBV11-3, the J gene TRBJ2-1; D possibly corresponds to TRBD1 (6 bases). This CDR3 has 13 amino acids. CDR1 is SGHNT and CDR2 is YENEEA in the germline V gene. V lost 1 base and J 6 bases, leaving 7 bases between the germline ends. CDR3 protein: CASSLVRGNEQFF. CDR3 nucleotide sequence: TGTGCCAGCAGCTTAGTCAGGGGCAATGAGCAGTTCTTC. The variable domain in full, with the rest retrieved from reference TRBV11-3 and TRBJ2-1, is EAGVVQSPRYKIIEKKQPVAFWCNPISGHNTLYWYLQNLGQGPELLIRYENEEAVDDSQLPKDRFSAERLKGVDSTLKIQPAELGDSAVYLCASSLVRGNEQFFGPGTRLTVL.

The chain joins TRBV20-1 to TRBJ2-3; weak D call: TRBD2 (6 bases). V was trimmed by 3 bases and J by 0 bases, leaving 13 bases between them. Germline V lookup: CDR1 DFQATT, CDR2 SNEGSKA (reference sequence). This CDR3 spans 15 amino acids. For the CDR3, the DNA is TGCAGTGCTAGGGGGGGACGGATCAGCACAGATACGCAGTATTTT. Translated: CSARGGRISTDTQYF.

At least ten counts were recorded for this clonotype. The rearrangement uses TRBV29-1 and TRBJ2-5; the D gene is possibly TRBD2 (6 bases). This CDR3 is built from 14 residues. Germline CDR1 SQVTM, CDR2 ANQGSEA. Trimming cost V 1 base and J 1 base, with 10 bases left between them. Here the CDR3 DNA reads TGCAGCGTTGAAGTAGGAGGGGCCCAAGAGACCCAGTACTTC. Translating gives CSVEVGGAQETQYF.

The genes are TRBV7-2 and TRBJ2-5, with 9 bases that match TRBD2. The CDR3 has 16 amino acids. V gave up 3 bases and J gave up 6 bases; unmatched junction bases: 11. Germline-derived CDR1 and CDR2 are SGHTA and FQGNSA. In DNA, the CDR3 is TGTGCCAGCAGCTTCCGGCGGGAGGGAGATGGAAAGACCCAGTACTTC. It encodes CASSFRREGDGKTQYF.

CDR3 sequence (DNA): TGTGCCAGCAGCTTGAGGGGGTTCCAAGAGACCCAGTACTTC. As protein: CASSLRGFQETQYF. This chain links TRBV5-4 with TRBJ2-5; D possibly corresponds to TRBD1 (6 bases). V lost 1 base and J 1 base, leaving 8 bases between the germline ends. The CDR3 is made up of 14 amino acids. Per the germline V gene, CDR1 is SGHNT and CDR2 is YYREEE (reference sequence). The full variable domain, in which reference TRBV5-4 and TRBJ2-5 provide the parts outside the CDR3, is ETGVTQSPTHLIKTRGQQVTLRCSSQSGHNTVSWYQQALGQGPQFIFQYYREEENGRGNFPPRFSGLQFPNYSSELNVNALELDDSALYLCASSLRGFQETQYFGPGTRLLVL.

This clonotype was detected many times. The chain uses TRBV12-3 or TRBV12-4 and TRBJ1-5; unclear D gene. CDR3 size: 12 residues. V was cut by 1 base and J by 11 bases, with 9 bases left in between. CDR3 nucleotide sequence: TGTGCCAGCAGTTTAGGGCTGGGCACCCAGCATTTT. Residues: CASSLGLGTQHF.

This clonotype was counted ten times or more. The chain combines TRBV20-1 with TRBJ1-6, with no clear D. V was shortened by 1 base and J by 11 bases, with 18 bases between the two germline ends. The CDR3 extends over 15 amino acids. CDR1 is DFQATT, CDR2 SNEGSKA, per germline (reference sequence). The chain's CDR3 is CSARADGGVWTPLHF. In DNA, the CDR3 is TGCAGTGCTAGAGCGGACGGTGGTGTATGGACACCCCTCCACTTT.

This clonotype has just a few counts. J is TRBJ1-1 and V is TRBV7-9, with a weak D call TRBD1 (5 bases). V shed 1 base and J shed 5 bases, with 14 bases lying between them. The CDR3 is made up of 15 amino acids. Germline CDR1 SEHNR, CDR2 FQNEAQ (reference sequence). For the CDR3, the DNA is TGTGCCAGCAGCTTAGGCGGAGGGAGGGGTACTGAAGCTTTCTTT. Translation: CASSLGGGRGTEAFF. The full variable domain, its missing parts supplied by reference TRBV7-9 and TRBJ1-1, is DTGVSQNPRHKITKRGQNVTFRCDPISEHNRLYWYRQTLGQGPEFLTYFQNEAQLEKSRLLSDRFSAERPKGSFSTLEIQRTEQGDSAMYLCASSLGGGRGTEAFFGQGTRLTVV.

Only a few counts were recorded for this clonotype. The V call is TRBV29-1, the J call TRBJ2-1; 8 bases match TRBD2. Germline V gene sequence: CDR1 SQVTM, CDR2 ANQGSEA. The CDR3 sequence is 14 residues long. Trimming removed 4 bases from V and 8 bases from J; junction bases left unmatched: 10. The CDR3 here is CSVAPSGRPDEQFF. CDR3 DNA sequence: TGCAGCGTTGCGCCTAGCGGGCGTCCTGATGAGCAGTTCTTC.

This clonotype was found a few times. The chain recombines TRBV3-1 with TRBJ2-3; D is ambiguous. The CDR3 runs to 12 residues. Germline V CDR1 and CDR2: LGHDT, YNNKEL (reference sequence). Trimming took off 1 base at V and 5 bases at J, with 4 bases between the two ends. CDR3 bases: TGTGCCAGCAGCCAAGGTGAAGATACGCAGTATTTT. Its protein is CASSQGEDTQYF.

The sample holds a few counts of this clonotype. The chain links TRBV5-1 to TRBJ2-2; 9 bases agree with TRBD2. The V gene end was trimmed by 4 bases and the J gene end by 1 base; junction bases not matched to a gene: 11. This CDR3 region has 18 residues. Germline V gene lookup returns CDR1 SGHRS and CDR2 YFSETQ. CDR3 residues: CASSVGLTSGWNTGELFF. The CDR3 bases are TGCGCCAGCAGCGTAGGCCTGACTAGCGGTTGGAACACCGGGGAGCTGTTTTTT. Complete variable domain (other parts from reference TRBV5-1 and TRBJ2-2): KAGVTQTPRYLIKTRGQQVTLSCSPISGHRSVSWYQQTPGQGLQFLFEYFSETQRNKGNFPGRFSGRQFSNSRSEMNVSTLELGDSALYLCASSVGLTSGWNTGELFFGEGSRLTVL.

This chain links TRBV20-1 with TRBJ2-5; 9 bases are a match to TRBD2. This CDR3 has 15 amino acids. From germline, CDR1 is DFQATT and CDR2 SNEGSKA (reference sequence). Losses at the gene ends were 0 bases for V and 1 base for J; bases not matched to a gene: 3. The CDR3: CSARESSGTQETQYF. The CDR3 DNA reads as TGCAGTGCTAGAGAGTCTAGCGGGACCCAAGAGACCCAGTACTTC.

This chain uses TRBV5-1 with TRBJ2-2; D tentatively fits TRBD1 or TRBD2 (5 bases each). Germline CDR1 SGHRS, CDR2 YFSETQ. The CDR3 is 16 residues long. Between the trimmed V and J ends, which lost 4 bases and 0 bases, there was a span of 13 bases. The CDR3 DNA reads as TGCGCCAGCAGCGTACCGGGACGTTCGAACACCGGGGAGCTGTTTTTT. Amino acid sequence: CASSVPGRSNTGELFF.

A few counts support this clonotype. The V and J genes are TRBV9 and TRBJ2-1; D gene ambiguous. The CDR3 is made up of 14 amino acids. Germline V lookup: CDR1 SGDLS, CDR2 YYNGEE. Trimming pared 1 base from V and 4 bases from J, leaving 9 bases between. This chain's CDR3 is CASSVIGQYNEQFF. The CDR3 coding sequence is TGTGCCAGCAGCGTAATTGGTCAGTACAATGAGCAGTTCTTC.

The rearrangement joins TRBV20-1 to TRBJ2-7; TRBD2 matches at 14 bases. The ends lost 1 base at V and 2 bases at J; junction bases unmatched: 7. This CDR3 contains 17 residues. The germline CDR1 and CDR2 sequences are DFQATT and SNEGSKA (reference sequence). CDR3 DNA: TGCAGTGCTAGAGGGGGACTAGCGGGAGTAAGCCCCTACGAGCAGTACTTC. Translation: CSARGGLAGVSPYEQYF.

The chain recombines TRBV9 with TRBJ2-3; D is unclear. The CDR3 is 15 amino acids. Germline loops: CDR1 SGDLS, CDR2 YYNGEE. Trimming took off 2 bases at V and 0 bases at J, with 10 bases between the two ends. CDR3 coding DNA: TGTGCCAGCAGCGTGGGCGGATCTAGCACAGATACGCAGTATTTT. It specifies CASSVGGSSTDTQYF.

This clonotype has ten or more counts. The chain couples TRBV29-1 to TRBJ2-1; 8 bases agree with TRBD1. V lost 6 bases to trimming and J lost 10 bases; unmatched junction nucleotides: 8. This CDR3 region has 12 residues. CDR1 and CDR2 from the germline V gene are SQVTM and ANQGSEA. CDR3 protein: CSVGTGRGEQFF. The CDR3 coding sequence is TGCAGCGTGGGGACAGGACGGGGAGAGCAGTTCTTC.

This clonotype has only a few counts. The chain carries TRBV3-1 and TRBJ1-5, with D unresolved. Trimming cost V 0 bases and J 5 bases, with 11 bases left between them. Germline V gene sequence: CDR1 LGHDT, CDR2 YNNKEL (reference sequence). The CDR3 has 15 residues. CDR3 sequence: CASSQDISGYQPQHF. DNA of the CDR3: TGTGCCAGCAGCCAAGACATCTCCGGGTATCAGCCCCAGCATTTT.

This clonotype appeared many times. CDR3 nucleotide sequence: TGTGCCAGCAGCTTGGAGGGACCGAGCGGCGAGACCCAGTACTTC. As protein: CASSLEGPSGETQYF. The J gene is TRBJ2-5, the V gene TRBV5-4; D possibly matches TRBD1 or TRBD2 (5 bases each). Trimming removed 0 bases at V and 5 bases at J, with 14 bases between. This CDR3 has 15 residues. CDR1 and CDR2 (germline): SGHNT, YYREEE (reference sequence).

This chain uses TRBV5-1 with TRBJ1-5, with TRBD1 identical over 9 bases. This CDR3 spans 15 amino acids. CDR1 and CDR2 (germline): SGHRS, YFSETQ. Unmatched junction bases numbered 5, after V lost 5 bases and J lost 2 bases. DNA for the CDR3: TGCGCCAGCAGACAGGACAGGGGAGGCAATCAGCCCCAGCATTTT. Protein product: CASRQDRGGNQPQHF.

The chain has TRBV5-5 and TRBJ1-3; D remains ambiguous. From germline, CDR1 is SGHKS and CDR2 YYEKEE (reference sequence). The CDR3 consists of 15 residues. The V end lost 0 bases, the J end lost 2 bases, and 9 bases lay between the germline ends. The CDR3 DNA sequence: TGTGCCAGCAGCTTGGTGCCCGAGGCTGGAAACACCATATATTTT. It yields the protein CASSLVPEAGNTIYF. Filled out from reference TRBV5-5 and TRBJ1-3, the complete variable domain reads DAGVTQSPTHLIKTRGQQVTLRCSPISGHKSVSWYQQVLGQGPQFIFQYYEKEERGRGNFPDRFSARQFPNYSSELNVNALLLGDSALYLCASSLVPEAGNTIYFGEGSWLTVV.

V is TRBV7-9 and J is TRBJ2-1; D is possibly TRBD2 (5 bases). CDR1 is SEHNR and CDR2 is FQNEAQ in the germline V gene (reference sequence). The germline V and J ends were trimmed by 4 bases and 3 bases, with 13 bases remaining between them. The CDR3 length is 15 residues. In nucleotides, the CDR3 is TGTGCCAGCAGCTGGTCAAGCGGAGACTACAATGAGCAGTTCTTC. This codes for CASSWSSGDYNEQFF.

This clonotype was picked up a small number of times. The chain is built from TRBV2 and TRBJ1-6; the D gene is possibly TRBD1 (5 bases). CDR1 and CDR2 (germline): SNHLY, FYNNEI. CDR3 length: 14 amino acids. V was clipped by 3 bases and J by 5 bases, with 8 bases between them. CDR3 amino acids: CASSEEGNNSPLHF. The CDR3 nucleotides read TGTGCCAGCAGTGAGGAGGGGAATAATTCACCCCTCCACTTT.

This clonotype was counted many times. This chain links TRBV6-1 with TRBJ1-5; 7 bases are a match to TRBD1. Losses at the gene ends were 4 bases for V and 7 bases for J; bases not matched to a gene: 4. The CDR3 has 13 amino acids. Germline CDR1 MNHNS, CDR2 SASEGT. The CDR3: CASSGDRAQPQHF. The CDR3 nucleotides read TGTGCCAGCAGTGGTGACAGGGCCCAGCCCCAGCATTTT.

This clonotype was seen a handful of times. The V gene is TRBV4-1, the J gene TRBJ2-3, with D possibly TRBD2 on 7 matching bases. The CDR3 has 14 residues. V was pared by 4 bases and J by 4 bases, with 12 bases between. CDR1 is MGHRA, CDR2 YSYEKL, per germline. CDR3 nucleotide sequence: TGCGCCAGCAGCCGGGGGGGCCGGTCAGATACGCAGTATTTT. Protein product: CASSRGGRSDTQYF.

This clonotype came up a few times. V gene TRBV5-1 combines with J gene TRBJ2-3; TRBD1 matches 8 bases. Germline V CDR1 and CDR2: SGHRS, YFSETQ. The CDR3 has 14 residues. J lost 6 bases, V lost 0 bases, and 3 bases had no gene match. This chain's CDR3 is CASSLGQGLDTQYF. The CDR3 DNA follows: TGCGCCAGCAGCTTGGGACAGGGGCTGGATACGCAGTATTTT.